The clone carrying this TCR beta chain appeared a few times. These data originate in a study of shared clonotypes between healthy human individuals. The CDR3 is made up of 12 amino acids. The germline V gene has CDR1 MNHNY and CDR2 SVGAGI (reference sequence). V gave up 4 bases and J gave up 7 bases, with 10 bases separating them. This table comes from immunoSEQ multiplex PCR, and its TCRdb copy is limited to in-frame clones, with some not included. The data hold around 510,000 clones, with roughly 79% observed a single time. The clonotype comes from a woman aged 40-49 years in good health. Some clones in this sample may be carry-over from other donors' samples. The material sequenced was PBMCs. V usage is TRBV6-6 and J usage is TRBJ1-1; the D is unclear. The CDR3 DNA is TGTGCCAGCAGTTCGCAAGATCGTGAAGCTTTCTTT. Protein product: CASSSQDREAFF.